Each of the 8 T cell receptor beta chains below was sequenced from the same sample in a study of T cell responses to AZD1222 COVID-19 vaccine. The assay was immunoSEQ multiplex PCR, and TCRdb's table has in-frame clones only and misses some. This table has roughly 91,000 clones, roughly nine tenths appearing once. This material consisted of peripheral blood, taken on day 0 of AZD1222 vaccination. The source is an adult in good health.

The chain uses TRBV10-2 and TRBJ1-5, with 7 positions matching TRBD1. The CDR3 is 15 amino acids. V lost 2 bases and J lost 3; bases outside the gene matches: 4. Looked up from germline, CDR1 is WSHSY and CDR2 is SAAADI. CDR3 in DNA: TGCGCCAGCAGTGAGGGACAGGCGGACAATCAGCCCCAGCATTTT. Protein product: CASSEGQADNQPQHF.

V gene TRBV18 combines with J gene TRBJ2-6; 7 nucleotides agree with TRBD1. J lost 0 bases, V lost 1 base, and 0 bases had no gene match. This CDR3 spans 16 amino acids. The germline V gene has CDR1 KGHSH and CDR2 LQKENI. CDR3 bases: TGTGCCAGCTCACCACGGGACAGCTCTGGGGCCAACGTCCTGACTTTC. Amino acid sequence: CASSPRDSSGANVLTF. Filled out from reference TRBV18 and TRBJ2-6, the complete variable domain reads NAGVMQNPRHLVRRRGQEARLRCSPMKGHSHVYWYRQLPEEGLKFMVYLQKENIIDESGMPKERFSAEFPKEGPSILRIQQVVRGDSAAYFCASSPRDSSGANVLTFGAGSRLTVL.

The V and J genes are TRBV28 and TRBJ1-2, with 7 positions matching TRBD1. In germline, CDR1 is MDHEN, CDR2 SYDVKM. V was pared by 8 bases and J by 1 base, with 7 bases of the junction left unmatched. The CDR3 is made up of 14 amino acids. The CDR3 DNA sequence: TGTGCCAGCCAGGGGGGAGGGAATAACTATGGCTACACCTTC. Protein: CASQGGGNNYGYTF.

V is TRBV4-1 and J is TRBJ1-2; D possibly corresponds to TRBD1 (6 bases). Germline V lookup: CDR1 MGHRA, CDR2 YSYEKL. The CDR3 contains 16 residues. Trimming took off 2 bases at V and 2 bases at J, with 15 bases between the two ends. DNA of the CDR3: TGCGCCAGCAGCCAACTCCAGACAGGAACAAACTATGGCTACACCTTC. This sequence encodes CASSQLQTGTNYGYTF.

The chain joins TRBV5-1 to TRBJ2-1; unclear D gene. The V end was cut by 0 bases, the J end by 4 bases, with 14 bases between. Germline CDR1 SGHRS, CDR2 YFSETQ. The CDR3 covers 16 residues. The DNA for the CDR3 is TGCGCCAGCAGCTTGGAAGGGCTCAAGTCGTACAATGAGCAGTTCTTC. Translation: CASSLEGLKSYNEQFF.

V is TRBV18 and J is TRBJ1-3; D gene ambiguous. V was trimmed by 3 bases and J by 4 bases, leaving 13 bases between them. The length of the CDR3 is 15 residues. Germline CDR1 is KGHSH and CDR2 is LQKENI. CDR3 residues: CASSPGRTSGNTIYF. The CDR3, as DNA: TGTGCCAGCTCACCCGGGCGTACTTCCGGAAACACCATATATTTT.

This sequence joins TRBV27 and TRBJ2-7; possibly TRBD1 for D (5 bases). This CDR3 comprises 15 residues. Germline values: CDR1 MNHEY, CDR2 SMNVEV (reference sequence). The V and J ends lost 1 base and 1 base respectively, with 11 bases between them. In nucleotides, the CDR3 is TGTGCCAGCAGTTTATACCTCTCAGGGTCCTACGAGCAGTACTTC. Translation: CASSLYLSGSYEQYF.

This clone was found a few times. In nucleotides, the CDR3 is TGTGCCAGCAGACCCGGGACAGTCGGCAATAGCAATCAGCCCCAGCATTTT. Translating gives CASRPGTVGNSNQPQHF. The rearrangement uses TRBV27 and TRBJ1-5, with 7 bases matching TRBD1. Looked up from germline, CDR1 is MNHEY and CDR2 is SMNVEV (reference sequence). Germline trimming cut 6 bases from V and 0 bases from J; bases unmatched to any gene: 11. This CDR3 has 17 residues.